This record looks at one T cell receptor beta chain sequence and its context. Antigen unknown. Included in the TCR beta cDNA libraries were unique molecular identifiers. TCRdb used MiXCR to reprocess the PCR reads, holding one entry per CDR3 protein. The top ten clones hold roughly 4.4% of a sample with about 820,000 distinct CDR3 sequences, under 70% of them seen once. This sample was included in a study of post-analysis software for immune sequencing data. Study-level results: Comparison with controls showed significantly lower normalized Chao1 diversity in multiple sclerosis patients. Five TRBV segments, including TRBV5-6, TRBV5-1 and TRBV20-1, were more frequent in patients than controls.

CDR1 SGHRS and CDR2 YFSETQ come from the germline V gene. V was clipped by 0 bases and J by 1 base, with 13 bases between them. This CDR3 contains 17 residues. Sequencing was done on a sample of blood. The V and J genes are TRBV5-1 and TRBJ2-2, with D tentatively TRBD2 (6 bases). The TCR sequence derives from a girl aged 5-17 years with multiple sclerosis. The CDR3 is CASSLGPGAQNTGELFF. The CDR3 bases are TGCGCCAGCAGCTTGGGGCCGGGAGCCCAGAACACCGGGGAGCTGTTTTTT.